The present T cell receptor (beta chain) was sequenced within a study of blood T cell repertoires in COVID-19. Study-wide context: The origin of the acute and convalescent COVID-19 samples was the United States, Italy and Spain. The cDNA or gDNA used as material had been derived from T cells, B-cell-depleted T cells, or PBMCs.

TCRdb keeps only in-frame clones here, not all; method: immunoSEQ multiplex PCR. The sample shows some 250,000 clones, 90% to 95% of them seen only once. Adults between about 18 and 89 years of age took part from 20 to 25 US areas. Germline V gene sequence: CDR1 KGHSH, CDR2 LQKENI. The length of the CDR3 is 16 residues. Trimming shortened V by 0 bases and J by 6 bases, and 18 bases separated the two germline ends. The chain couples TRBV18 to TRBJ2-7, with D possibly being TRBD1 (6 bases). Specimen: PBMCs or T cells enriched from blood (not recorded which). This clonotype was sampled from a human donor in a cohort exposed to, infected with or recovered from COVID-19 (not recorded which). The donor label of this sample is uncertain. This CDR3 is CASSPPSQGTGSEQYF. CDR3 DNA sequence: TGTGCCAGCTCACCACCGTCACAGGGTACCGGCTCCGAGCAGTACTTC.